Each of the 10 T cell receptor beta chains below was sequenced from the same sample in a study of blood T cells in healthy people across ages (dated by TCRdb to the mid-2010s). The library came from 5' RACE. TCRdb lists the instrument as Illumina HiSeq 2500. The second PCR ran for about 6 to 11 cycles and used a J-beta primer mix along with a sample-barcoded 5' primer. The public reads were run again by TCRdb, first through fastp at Q25 and then through MiXCR, and only productive beta chains were kept. One record per CDR3 amino acid sequence lists the most common genes and DNA. A total of roughly 1.5 million distinct CDR3 sequences appear in this sample, less than 45% of them only once. The ten largest make up approximately 4% of the sample. Material for sequencing was blood. Receptor source: a woman between 18 and 30 years old in good health.

This clonotype has more than one count but fewer than ten. The chain is built from TRBV18 and TRBJ1-5, with D maybe TRBD1 (6 bases). V was cut by 6 bases and J by 6 bases, with 21 bases left in between. CDR1 and CDR2 from the germline V gene are KGHSH and LQKENI. CDR3 length equals 16 residues. The CDR3 is CASSPNHTGWSQPQHF. CDR3 sequence (DNA): TGTGCCAGCTCGCCCAACCATACAGGGTGGAGTCAGCCCCAGCATTTT. Complete variable domain (other parts from reference TRBV18 and TRBJ1-5): NAGVMQNPRHLVRRRGQEARLRCSPMKGHSHVYWYRQLPEEGLKFMVYLQKENIIDESGMPKERFSAEFPKEGPSILRIQQVVRGDSAAYFCASSPNHTGWSQPQHFGDGTRLSIL.

V gene TRBV20-1 combines with J gene TRBJ2-7; 9 nucleotides agree with TRBD2. V lost 5 bases and J lost 3; bases outside the gene matches: 5. In germline, CDR1 is DFQATT, CDR2 SNEGSKA (reference sequence). This CDR3 contains 13 residues. CDR3 in amino acids: CSAAGTSHYEQYF. CDR3 nucleotide sequence: TGCAGTGCTGCCGGGACTAGCCACTACGAGCAGTACTTC.

Worth noting for this clonotype: This likely traces to a read error, being one base from a far larger clone. The chain links TRBV6-2 or TRBV6-3 to TRBJ1-2; no reliable D call. V was clipped by 8 bases and J by 4 bases, with 11 bases between them. The CDR3 totals 12 residues. CDR1 is MNHEY, CDR2 SVGEGT, per germline. CDR3 region: CASRIGTYGYTF. CDR3 nucleotide sequence: TGTGCCAGCCGGATAGGAACCTATGGCTACACCTTC.

The V and J genes are TRBV5-1 and TRBJ2-1; the match to TRBD2 covers 8 bases. CDR1 SGHRS and CDR2 YFSETQ come from the germline V gene. The length of the CDR3 is 14 residues. V was pared by 2 bases and J by 8 bases, with 6 bases of the junction left unmatched. CDR3 sequence reads: CASSLSGGGDEQFF. In DNA form, the CDR3 reads TGCGCCAGCAGCTTAAGCGGGGGTGGAGATGAGCAGTTCTTC.

In this sample, this clonotype turned up many times. CDR3 bases: TGCGCCAGCAGCTTGGGGGCCCACGGAAATTCACCCCTCCACTTT. This gives the protein CASSLGAHGNSPLHF. This chain links TRBV5-1 with TRBJ1-6, with unresolved D. The germline gives CDR1 SGHRS, CDR2 YFSETQ. The ends were cut back, 0 bases at V and 7 bases at J, with 11 bases in the middle. This CDR3 has 15 residues.

The V gene is TRBV20-1, the J gene TRBJ2-1; 9 bases fit TRBD2. The germline gives CDR1 DFQATT, CDR2 SNEGSKA (reference sequence). V lost 3 bases to trimming and J lost 10 bases; unmatched junction nucleotides: 10. This CDR3 region has 14 residues. CDR3: CSASSGRGGLEQFF. CDR3 sequence (DNA): TGCAGTGCTAGTTCCGGGCGGGGGGGCTTGGAGCAGTTCTTC.

Many counts were recorded for this clonotype. The chain combines TRBV20-1 with TRBJ1-5; 10 bases are a match to TRBD1. Germline trimming cut 2 bases from V and 10 bases from J; bases unmatched to any gene: 8. Germline V gene lookup returns CDR1 DFQATT and CDR2 SNEGSKA (reference sequence). The CDR3 consists of 14 residues. The CDR3 sequence: CSARRTGGSLPQHF. The DNA of the CDR3 is TGCAGTGCTAGAAGGACAGGGGGATCCTTACCCCAGCATTTT.

The sample holds a few counts of this clonotype. V and J are TRBV20-1 and TRBJ2-7; TRBD2 might be the D (6 bases). The CDR3 has 13 amino acids. V lost 6 bases to trimming and J lost 3 bases, with 15 bases between them. From germline, CDR1 is DFQATT and CDR2 SNEGSKA (reference sequence). As DNA, the CDR3 is TGCAGTGCACCTCTCGCGGGGCGCTACGAGCAGTACTTC. Its translation is CSAPLAGRYEQYF.

In regard to this clonotype: This could be a read error, since a much larger clone is one nucleotide away. The V call is TRBV7-8, the J call TRBJ1-5; TRBD1 might be the D (5 bases). The CDR3 extends over 15 amino acids. V shed 1 base and J shed 3 bases, with 10 bases lying between them. CDR1 is SGHVS, CDR2 FQNEAQ, per germline. CDR3 protein: CASSLEAGYNQPQHF. For the CDR3, the DNA is TGTGCCAGCAGCTTAGAGGCAGGGTACAATCAGCCCCAGCATTTT.

In its sample, this clonotype was seen a few times. V usage is TRBV29-1 and J usage is TRBJ1-1; D not certain. V lost 4 bases to trimming and J lost 0 bases, with 9 bases between them. Per germline, CDR1 SQVTM and CDR2 ANQGSEA. The CDR3 totals 13 residues. The CDR3 region is CSVGPGVNTEAFF. The DNA for the CDR3 is TGCAGCGTTGGTCCAGGAGTGAACACTGAAGCTTTCTTT.